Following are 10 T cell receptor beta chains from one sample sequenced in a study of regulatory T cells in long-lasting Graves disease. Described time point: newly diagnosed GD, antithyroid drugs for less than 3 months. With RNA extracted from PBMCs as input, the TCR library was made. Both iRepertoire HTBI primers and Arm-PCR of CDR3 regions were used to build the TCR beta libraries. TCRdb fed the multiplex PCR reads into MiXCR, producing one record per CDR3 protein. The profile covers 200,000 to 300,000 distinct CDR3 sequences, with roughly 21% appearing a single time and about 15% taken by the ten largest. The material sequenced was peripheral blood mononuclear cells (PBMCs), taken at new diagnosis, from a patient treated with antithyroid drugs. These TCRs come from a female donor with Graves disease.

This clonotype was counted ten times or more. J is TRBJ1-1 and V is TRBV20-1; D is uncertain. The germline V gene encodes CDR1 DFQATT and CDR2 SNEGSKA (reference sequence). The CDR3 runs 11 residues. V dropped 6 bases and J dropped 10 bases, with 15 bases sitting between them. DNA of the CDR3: TGCAGTGCCTCGGAGGGCCTGGGAGCTTTCTTT. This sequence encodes CSASEGLGAFF.

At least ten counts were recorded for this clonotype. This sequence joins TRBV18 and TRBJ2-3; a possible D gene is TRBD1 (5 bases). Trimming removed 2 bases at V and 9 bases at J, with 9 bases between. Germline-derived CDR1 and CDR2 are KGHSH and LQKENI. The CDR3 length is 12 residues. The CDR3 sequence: CASSPSPGTQYF. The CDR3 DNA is TGTGCCAGCTCACCAAGCCCAGGGACGCAGTATTTT.

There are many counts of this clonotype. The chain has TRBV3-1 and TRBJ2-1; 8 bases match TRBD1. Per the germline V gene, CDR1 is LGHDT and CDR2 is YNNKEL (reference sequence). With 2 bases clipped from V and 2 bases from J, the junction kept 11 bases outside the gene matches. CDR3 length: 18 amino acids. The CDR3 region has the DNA TGTGCCAGCAGCCAACAGTTGACAGGGGACATAGCCTACAATGAGCAGTTCTTC. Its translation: CASSQQLTGDIAYNEQFF.

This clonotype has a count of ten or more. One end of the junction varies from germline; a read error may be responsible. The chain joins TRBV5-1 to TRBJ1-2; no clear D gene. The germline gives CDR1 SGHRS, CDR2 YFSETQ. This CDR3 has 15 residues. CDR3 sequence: CASSFRLREDYGYTF. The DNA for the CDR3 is TGTGCCAGCAGCTTTCGCCTAAGGGAGGACTATGGCTACACCTTC.

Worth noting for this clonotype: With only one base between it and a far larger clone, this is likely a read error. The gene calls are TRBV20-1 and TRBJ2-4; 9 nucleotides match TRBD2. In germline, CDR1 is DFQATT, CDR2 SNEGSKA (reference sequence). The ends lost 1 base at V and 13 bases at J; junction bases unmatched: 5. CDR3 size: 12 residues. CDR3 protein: CSARGAGGEQYF. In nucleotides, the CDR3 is TGCAGTGCTAGAGGGGCGGGGGGGGAGCAGTACTTC.

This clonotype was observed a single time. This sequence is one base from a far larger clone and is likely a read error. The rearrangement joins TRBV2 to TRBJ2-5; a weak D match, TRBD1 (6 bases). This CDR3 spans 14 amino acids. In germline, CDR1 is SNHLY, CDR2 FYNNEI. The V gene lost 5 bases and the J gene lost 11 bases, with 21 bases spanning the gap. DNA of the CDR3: TGTGCCAGCAGTTTGGGGGACGGGGACAATGAGCAGTACTTC. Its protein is CASSLGDGDNEQYF.

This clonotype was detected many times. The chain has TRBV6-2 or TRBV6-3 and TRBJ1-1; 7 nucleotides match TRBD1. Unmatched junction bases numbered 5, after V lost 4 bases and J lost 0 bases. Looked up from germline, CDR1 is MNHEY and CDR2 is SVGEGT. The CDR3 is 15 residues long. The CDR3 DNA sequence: TGTGCCAGCAGTTCGCGGACAGGTGTGAACACTGAAGCTTTCTTT. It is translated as CASSSRTGVNTEAFF.

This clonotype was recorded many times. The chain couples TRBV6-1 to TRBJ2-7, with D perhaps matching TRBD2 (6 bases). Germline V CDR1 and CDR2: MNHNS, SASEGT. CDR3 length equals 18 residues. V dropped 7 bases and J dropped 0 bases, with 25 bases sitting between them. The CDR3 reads CASTRGLLQRRDSYEQYF. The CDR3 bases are TGTGCCAGCACCCGGGGACTGCTCCAGAGGAGAGACTCCTACGAGCAGTACTTC.

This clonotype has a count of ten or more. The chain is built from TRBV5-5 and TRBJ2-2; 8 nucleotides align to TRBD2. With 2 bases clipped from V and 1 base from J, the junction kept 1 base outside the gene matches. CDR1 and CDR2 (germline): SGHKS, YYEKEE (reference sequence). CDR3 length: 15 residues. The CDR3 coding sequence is TGTGCCAGCAGCTTTCGGGGGGGGAACACCGGGGAGCTGTTTTTT. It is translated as CASSFRGGNTGELFF.

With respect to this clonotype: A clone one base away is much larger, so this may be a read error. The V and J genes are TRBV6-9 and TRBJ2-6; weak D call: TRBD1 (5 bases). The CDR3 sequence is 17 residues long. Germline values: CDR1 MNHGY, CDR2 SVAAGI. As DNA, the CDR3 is TGTGCCAGCAGTTACGGAGACAACCTCTCTGGGGCCAACGTCCTGCCTTTC. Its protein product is CASSYGDNLSGANVLPF.